Following are 6 T cell receptor beta chains from one sample sequenced in a study of T cell repertoires in cytomegalovirus infection. TCRdb re-called the reads through MiXCR, storing one row per CDR3 protein. The table has around 530,000 distinct CDR3 sequences, 16% seen once. Sequencing was performed on CD8+ T cells from PBMCs. These receptors came from a human donor in good health (CMV status not recorded). Some clones in this sample may be carry-over from other donors' samples.

This clonotype has just a few counts. The rearrangement links TRBV9 to TRBJ1-1; the match to TRBD1 covers 9 bases. Looked up from germline, CDR1 is SGDLS and CDR2 is YYNGEE. V shed 0 bases and J 6 bases; nucleotides not matched to a gene: 3. This CDR3 has 14 residues. The DNA for the CDR3 is TGTGCCAGCAGCGTAGCTCGGGACAGGGCTGAAGCTTTCTTT. It yields the protein CASSVARDRAEAFF.

This clonotype was counted at least ten times. The chain carries TRBV28 and TRBJ1-5; perhaps TRBD1 as D (5 bases). CDR1 is MDHEN and CDR2 is SYDVKM in the germline V gene. The V gene lost 5 bases and the J gene lost 2 bases, with 13 bases spanning the gap. This CDR3 region has 15 residues. CDR3 bases: TGTGCCAGCAGTCTACCGGCCAGGGGCAATCAGCCCCAGCATTTT. Translation gives CASSLPARGNQPQHF.

This clonotype was seen more than once but under ten times. The germline gene is not matched at one end of the junction; a read error may be the cause. J is TRBJ2-7 and V is TRBV20-1, with D perhaps TRBD1 (5 bases). This CDR3 is built from 11 residues. Germline CDR1 and CDR2: DFQATT and SNEGSKA (reference sequence). In DNA, the CDR3 is TGCAGTGCGGGCAGGGCCTATGAGCAGTACTTC. Its translation is CSAGRAYEQYF.

This clonotype was picked up a small number of times. The chain employs TRBV19 and TRBJ2-7, with D unresolved. Germline lookup yields CDR1 LNHDA and CDR2 SQIVND (reference sequence). V lost 5 bases and J lost 4, with 12 bases in between. The CDR3 runs 13 residues. CDR3 in DNA: TGTGCCAGTAGTTTGCGGCCCTTTTACGAGCAGTACTTC. Translated, it gives CASSLRPFYEQYF.

This clonotype has a count of ten or more. The chain recombines TRBV12-3 or TRBV12-4 with TRBJ1-5, with 8 bases fitting TRBD1. The CDR3 length is 16 residues. Losses at the gene ends were 5 bases for V and 3 bases for J; bases not matched to a gene: 9. The CDR3 spells CASSLPTGGLNQPQHF. CDR3 in DNA: TGTGCCAGCAGTCTACCTACAGGGGGGCTCAATCAGCCCCAGCATTTT.

This clonotype was seen ten or more times. This rearrangement joins TRBV7-6 to TRBJ2-2, with D hard to call. Per germline, CDR1 SGHVS and CDR2 FNYEAQ. Trimming took off 5 bases at V and 1 base at J, with 8 bases between the two ends. This CDR3 is built from 14 residues. The CDR3 reads CASSPGWNTGELFF. CDR3 nucleotides: TGTGCCAGCAGCCCCGGGTGGAACACCGGGGAGCTGTTTTTT.